This is a list of T cell receptor beta chains from one sample in a study of blood T cell repertoires in COVID-19. The method was immunoSEQ multiplex PCR; TCRdb's version includes in-frame clones alone and lacks a portion of them. The sample holds about 53,000 clones, about nine tenths seen once. The sample taken for sequencing was peripheral blood. Every receptor here comes from a man of 80 years or more with acute or convalescent COVID-19. Both conserved end residues are part of each CDR3. A D gene is named only where the DNA matches it firmly. Clone size, where shown, is once, few, many, or a class for clones that have expanded.

D gene: .; clone size: .; V gene: TRBV19; J gene: TRBJ1-1; CDR3 protein: CASSRTIWNRAEAFF; CDR3 DNA: TGTGCCAGTAGTAGGACAATATGGAATAGAGCTGAAGCTTTCTTT
D gene: TRBD2; clone size: .; V gene: TRBV19; J gene: TRBJ2-1; CDR3 protein: CASGPRLASNEQFF; CDR3 DNA: TGTGCCAGTGGACCCAGACTAGCGAGCAATGAGCAGTTCTTC
D gene: TRBD1; clone size: .; V gene: TRBV30; J gene: TRBJ1-1; CDR3 protein: CAWGGTVSEAFF; CDR3 DNA: TGTGCCTGGGGGGGGACAGTCTCTGAAGCTTTCTTT
D gene: .; clone size: .; V gene: TRBV9; J gene: TRBJ1-1; CDR3 protein: CASTSGHNMNTEAFF; CDR3 DNA: TGTGCCAGCACCTCGGGACACAACATGAACACTGAAGCTTTCTTT
D gene: .; clone size: once; V gene: TRBV13; J gene: TRBJ2-6; CDR3 protein: CASSPQGMGSGANVLTF; CDR3 DNA: TGTGCCAGCAGCCCCCAGGGGATGGGGTCTGGGGCCAACGTCCTGACTTTC
D gene: .; clone size: .; V gene: TRBV10-3; J gene: TRBJ1-6; CDR3 protein: CAISDTRGSYNSPLHF; CDR3 DNA: TGTGCCATCAGTGACACAAGAGGCTCCTATAATTCACCCCTCCACTTT
D gene: TRBD2; clone size: .; V gene: TRBV5-1; J gene: TRBJ2-5; CDR3 protein: CASSLGPSGGQETQYF; CDR3 DNA: TGCGCCAGCAGCTTGGGGCCTAGCGGGGGACAAGAGACCCAGTACTTC
D gene: TRBD1; clone size: .; V gene: TRBV18; J gene: TRBJ1-3; CDR3 protein: CASSPGDRPISGNTIYF; CDR3 DNA: TGTGCCAGCTCACCGGGGGACAGACCTATCTCTGGAAACACCATATATTTT
D gene: .; clone size: .; V gene: TRBV18; J gene: TRBJ2-3; CDR3 protein: CASSPSIGRRTDTQYF; CDR3 DNA: TGTGCCAGCTCACCATCAATCGGGAGACGCACAGATACGCAGTATTTT
D gene: .; clone size: .; V gene: TRBV5-1; J gene: TRBJ1-1; CDR3 protein: CASSLPTPNTEAFF; CDR3 DNA: TGCGCCAGCAGCCTCCCTACTCCGAACACTGAAGCTTTCTTT
D gene: .; clone size: .; V gene: TRBV6-2/TRBV6-3; J gene: TRBJ1-6; CDR3 protein: CASSARGQINSPLHF; CDR3 DNA: TGTGCCAGCAGCGCAAGGGGACAAATAAATTCACCCCTCCACTTT
D gene: .; clone size: once; V gene: TRBV5-8; J gene: TRBJ1-5; CDR3 protein: CASSPVSNQPQHF; CDR3 DNA: TGTGCCAGCAGCCCCGTGAGCAATCAGCCCCAGCATTTT
D gene: TRBD1; clone size: .; V gene: TRBV18; J gene: TRBJ1-1; CDR3 protein: CASSRGQGGTEAFF; CDR3 DNA: TGTGCCAGCTCACGAGGACAGGGAGGAACTGAAGCTTTCTTT
D gene: .; clone size: .; V gene: TRBV19; J gene: TRBJ1-1; CDR3 protein: CASSPTGGSNTEAFF; CDR3 DNA: TGTGCCAGTAGTCCAACGGGGGGCTCGAACACTGAAGCTTTCTTT
D gene: .; clone size: .; V gene: TRBV19; J gene: TRBJ1-5; CDR3 protein: CASSLLFETQHF; CDR3 DNA: TGTGCCAGTAGTTTACTATTTGAAACCCAGCATTTT
D gene: .; clone size: .; V gene: TRBV10-2; J gene: TRBJ2-7; CDR3 protein: CASSDKSYEQYF; CDR3 DNA: TGCGCCAGCAGCGACAAATCCTACGAGCAGTACTTC
D gene: TRBD1; clone size: .; V gene: TRBV25-1; J gene: TRBJ2-7; CDR3 protein: CASSEGDSSYEQYF; CDR3 DNA: TGTGCCAGCAGTGAAGGGGACAGCTCCTACGAGCAGTACTTC
D gene: TRBD1; clone size: .; V gene: TRBV30; J gene: TRBJ1-1; CDR3 protein: CAWSRDSKTRNTEAFF; CDR3 DNA: TGTGCCTGGAGCCGGGACAGCAAAACACGAAACACTGAAGCTTTCTTT
D gene: .; clone size: once; V gene: TRBV5-4; J gene: TRBJ1-1; CDR3 protein: CASSFGREGFEAFF; CDR3 DNA: TGTGCCAGCAGCTTCGGCAGGGAAGGATTTGAAGCTTTCTTT
D gene: TRBD1; clone size: .; V gene: TRBV10-3; J gene: TRBJ2-7; CDR3 protein: CAINGQGSSEQYF; CDR3 DNA: TGTGCCATCAACGGACAGGGATCTAGCGAGCAGTACTTC
D gene: .; clone size: .; V gene: TRBV10-1; J gene: TRBJ2-2; CDR3 protein: CASRGSVWTGELFF; CDR3 DNA: TGCGCCAGCCGAGGGAGTGTGTGGACCGGGGAGCTGTTTTTT
D gene: .; clone size: .; V gene: TRBV7-6; J gene: TRBJ2-6; CDR3 protein: CASSLSFGANVLTF; CDR3 DNA: TGTGCCAGCAGCTTAAGCTTCGGGGCCAACGTCCTGACTTTC